The 30 T cell receptor beta chains listed next were all sequenced from one sample in a study of identical twins. TCRdb fed the 5' RACE reads into MiXCR, producing one record per CDR3 protein. This sample has about 520,000 distinct CDR3 sequences; about 20% occur once, and the top ten carry roughly 0.91%. These data also formed part of another study, on T cells expressing NK-cell markers.

Material for sequencing was CD4+ T cells sorted from blood. Receptors originate from a woman between 18 and 29 years old in good health.

In its sample, this clonotype was seen a few times. The V call is TRBV7-9, the J call TRBJ1-1; no clear D gene. The CDR3 sequence is 14 residues long. V shed 3 bases and J shed 3 bases, with 11 bases lying between them. Germline assignment: CDR1 SEHNR and CDR2 FQNEAQ (reference sequence). The CDR3 reads CASSLMLSHTEAFF. CDR3 DNA sequence: TGTGCCAGCAGCTTGATGCTTTCCCACACTGAAGCTTTCTTT. Full variable domain (missing parts from reference TRBV7-9 and TRBJ1-1): DTGVSQNPRHKITKRGQNVTFRCDPISEHNRLYWYRQTLGQGPEFLTYFQNEAQLEKSRLLSDRFSAERPKGSFSTLEIQRTEQGDSAMYLCASSLMLSHTEAFFGQGTRLTVV.

The chain recombines TRBV10-2 with TRBJ2-1; 9 bases fit TRBD2. Trimming removed 0 bases from V and 5 bases from J; junction bases left unmatched: 17. This CDR3 region has 20 residues. Germline V gene sequence: CDR1 WSHSY, CDR2 SAAADI. CDR3 loop: CASSESVPGTSTHRNNEQFF. The CDR3 DNA follows: TGCGCCAGCAGTGAGTCGGTTCCCGGGACTAGCACCCACCGTAACAATGAGCAGTTCTTC.

This clonotype showed up just a few times. The V gene is TRBV29-1, the J gene TRBJ1-1; 9 bases align to TRBD1. The germline gives CDR1 SQVTM, CDR2 ANQGSEA. Trimming at V came to 6 bases and at J to 1 base, leaving 6 bases not matched to a gene. The CDR3 spans 14 residues. CDR3 sequence reads: CSVGWDRENTEAFF. The CDR3 coding sequence is TGCAGCGTGGGGTGGGACAGGGAGAACACTGAAGCTTTCTTT.

This rearrangement joins TRBV7-9 to TRBJ2-3; 10 bases map to TRBD2. Trimming took 1 base from V and 4 from J; bases not matched to a gene: 5. The CDR3 is made up of 16 amino acids. Germline CDR1 SEHNR, CDR2 FQNEAQ (reference sequence). The CDR3 loop reads CASSLGASGRADTQYF. Here the CDR3 DNA reads TGTGCCAGCAGCTTAGGCGCTAGCGGGAGAGCAGATACGCAGTATTTT.

This chain links TRBV12-3 or TRBV12-4 with TRBJ2-7, with 7 bases identical to TRBD1. Germline trimming cut 7 bases from V and 4 bases from J; bases unmatched to any gene: 7. CDR3 size: 13 residues. The CDR3 coding sequence is TGTGCCAGCAATAGACAGGGTGTTTACGAGCAGTACTTC. Residues: CASNRQGVYEQYF.

The table lists this clonotype with a few counts. V and J are TRBV20-1 and TRBJ2-1; 10 bases fit TRBD1. The CDR3 runs to 14 residues. The germline V gene encodes CDR1 DFQATT and CDR2 SNEGSKA (reference sequence). V shed 5 bases and J 1 base; nucleotides not matched to a gene: 2. The CDR3 nucleotides read TGCAGTGCTGCGGACAGGGGGTCCTACAATGAGCAGTTCTTC. The encoded protein is CSAADRGSYNEQFF.

This clonotype has only a few counts. This chain links TRBV4-3 with TRBJ2-6, with D unresolved. The CDR3 covers 17 residues. V was pared by 2 bases and J by 0 bases, with 11 bases between. The V gene's germline CDR1 is LGHNA and CDR2 YSLEER. This CDR3 reads CASSQYPSASGANVLTF. The CDR3 region has the DNA TGCGCCAGCAGCCAATATCCTTCAGCCTCTGGGGCCAACGTCCTGACTTTC.

The CDR3 loop is CASSPPATSGRQYF. In DNA form, the CDR3 reads TGTGCCAGCAGCCCACCAGCGACTAGCGGGAGACAGTACTTC. The V and J genes are TRBV7-2 and TRBJ2-7; the match to TRBD2 covers 12 bases. The junction had 9 bases not matched to a gene; V was cut back by 5 bases and J by 10 bases. This CDR3 comprises 14 residues. Germline CDR1 and CDR2: SGHTA and FQGNSA.

V gene TRBV10-3 combines with J gene TRBJ2-1; perhaps D is TRBD1 or TRBD2 (5 bases each). CDR1 is ENHRY and CDR2 is SYGVKD in the germline V gene. Trimming pared 6 bases from V and 6 bases from J, leaving 9 bases between. CDR3 length: 12 residues. This CDR3 is CAISRDLNEQFF. CDR3 sequence (DNA): TGTGCCATCAGCAGGGACCTCAATGAGCAGTTCTTC.

V usage is TRBV5-6 and J usage is TRBJ1-1, with D hard to call. The CDR3 consists of 17 residues. Germline V gene sequence: CDR1 SGHDT, CDR2 YYEEEE. V was shortened by 2 bases and J by 3 bases, with 20 bases between the two germline ends. The CDR3 DNA follows: TGTGCCAGCAGCTTCGGCAGTAACACCCTCGGGTACACTGAAGCTTTCTTT. This codes for CASSFGSNTLGYTEAFF.

Here the CDR3 reads CASSEIQGYQPQHF. The CDR3, as DNA: TGTGCCAGCAGTGAAATACAGGGTTATCAGCCCCAGCATTTT. The chain links TRBV6-1 to TRBJ1-5; D may be TRBD1 (6 bases). V was cut by 2 bases and J by 5 bases, with 10 bases left in between. Per the germline V gene, CDR1 is MNHNS and CDR2 is SASEGT. This CDR3 comprises 14 residues.

There are a few counts of this clonotype. The rearrangement joins TRBV7-9 to TRBJ2-7; D not certain. The germline CDR1 and CDR2 sequences are SEHNR and FQNEAQ (reference sequence). The CDR3 runs to 14 residues. Trimming took 5 bases from V and 2 from J, leaving 13 bases between them. The CDR3 here is CASSPGVTTYEQYF. DNA of the CDR3: TGTGCCAGCAGCCCTGGTGTAACGACCTACGAGCAGTACTTC.

The chain joins TRBV20-1 to TRBJ2-2, with D possibly TRBD2 on 5 matching bases. V lost 6 bases, J lost 6 bases, and 11 bases lay in between. The CDR3 has 12 amino acids. Germline CDR1 and CDR2: DFQATT and SNEGSKA (reference sequence). CDR3 residues: CSARPSPGELFF. CDR3 bases: TGCAGTGCCAGACCTAGCCCCGGGGAGCTGTTTTTT.

This clonotype was recorded a few times. This chain links TRBV20-1 with TRBJ2-1; the match to TRBD2 covers 8 bases. V shed 6 bases and J 2 bases; nucleotides not matched to a gene: 9. This CDR3 region has 15 residues. The germline CDR1 and CDR2 sequences are DFQATT and SNEGSKA (reference sequence). CDR3 in DNA: TGCAGTGCAAATAGCGGGATCACGGCCTACAATGAGCAGTTCTTC. As protein: CSANSGITAYNEQFF.

The chain recombines TRBV5-6 with TRBJ2-5; D might be TRBD1 (6 bases). The CDR3 sequence is 15 residues long. The V end was cut by 1 base, the J end by 6 bases, with 16 bases between. Germline V CDR1 and CDR2: SGHDT, YYEEEE. This CDR3 reads CASSLNRDNKKTQYF. For the CDR3, the DNA is TGTGCCAGCAGCTTGAACCGGGACAACAAGAAGACCCAGTACTTC.

The V and J genes are TRBV12-3 or TRBV12-4 and TRBJ2-3, with D uncertain. The V end was cut by 10 bases, the J end by 0 bases, with 11 bases between. The length of the CDR3 is 13 residues. The CDR3 DNA is TGTGCCAACTCTAGGAGAAGCACAGATACGCAGTATTTT. Translation: CANSRRSTDTQYF.

This clonotype came up a few times. V usage is TRBV12-3 or TRBV12-4 and J usage is TRBJ2-3; a possible D gene is TRBD2 (5 bases). Between the trimmed V and J ends, which lost 4 bases and 0 bases, there was a span of 11 bases. The CDR3 sequence is 15 residues long. Here the CDR3 reads CASSYPGSSTDTQYF. CDR3 nucleotides: TGTGCCAGCAGTTATCCGGGGTCAAGCACAGATACGCAGTATTTT.

Ten or more counts support this clonotype. The chain employs TRBV29-1 and TRBJ1-5; D is unresolved. The CDR3 is 12 residues long. Germline CDR1 reads SQVTM; CDR2 reads ANQGSEA. The germline V and J ends were trimmed by 4 bases and 12 bases, with 16 bases remaining between them. The CDR3 nucleotides read TGCAGCGTTGGGAATGCGGGAACAGACCAGCATTTT. Translating gives CSVGNAGTDQHF.

V and J are TRBV12-3 or TRBV12-4 and TRBJ2-5; possible D gene TRBD2, 5 bases. The CDR3 has 14 residues. The V end lost 7 bases, the J end lost 5 bases, and 17 bases lay between the germline ends. CDR3 sequence reads: CASIKSGRRETQYF. CDR3 sequence (DNA): TGTGCCAGCATCAAGAGTGGGCGGAGGGAGACCCAGTACTTC.

The table lists this clonotype with a few counts. CDR3 amino acids: CSADRLNEQFF. The CDR3 nucleotides read TGCAGCGCGGACAGACTGAATGAGCAGTTCTTC. The rearrangement uses TRBV20-1 and TRBJ2-1; perhaps TRBD1 as D (6 bases). The CDR3 is 11 amino acids. CDR1 and CDR2 (germline): DFQATT, SNEGSKA (reference sequence).

This clonotype was seen a few times. The chain has TRBV12-3 or TRBV12-4 and TRBJ2-7, with 14 bases matching TRBD2. This CDR3 is 17 amino acids long. V dropped 5 bases and J dropped 2; count of bases not matched to a gene: 8. Here the CDR3 reads CASSPGTSGRWAYEQYF. The CDR3 DNA sequence: TGTGCCAGCAGTCCCGGGACTAGCGGGAGATGGGCCTACGAGCAGTACTTC.

The rearrangement links TRBV7-2 to TRBJ1-2, with 9 bases fitting TRBD1. The CDR3 loop spans 15 amino acids. The junction had 5 bases not matched to a gene; V was cut back by 1 base and J by 5 bases. Germline-derived CDR1 and CDR2 are SGHTA and FQGNSA. The DNA of the CDR3 is TGTGCCAGCAGCTTAGTCACGGGACAGGGATATGGCTACACCTTC. As protein: CASSLVTGQGYGYTF.

This clonotype was counted a few times. The CDR3 loop reads CASSVVGRDSYEQYF. The DNA for the CDR3 is TGTGCCAGCAGCGTAGTGGGAAGGGACTCCTACGAGCAGTACTTC. The chain links TRBV9 to TRBJ2-7; D not resolved. CDR3 length equals 15 residues. Deletions cut 0 bases from V and 0 bases from J, with 10 bases between. The germline V gene encodes CDR1 SGDLS and CDR2 YYNGEE. Complete variable domain (other parts from reference TRBV9 and TRBJ2-7): DSGVTQTPKHLITATGQRVTLRCSPRSGDLSVYWYQQSLDQGLQFLIQYYNGEERAKGNILERFSAQQFPDLHSELNLSSLELGDSALYFCASSVVGRDSYEQYFGPGTRLTVT.

The chain recombines TRBV18 with TRBJ1-2, with 9 positions matching TRBD1. The length of the CDR3 is 15 residues. The germline CDR1 and CDR2 sequences are KGHSH and LQKENI. The V and J ends lost 1 base and 4 bases, in that order; junction bases with no gene match: 4. In DNA, the CDR3 is TGTGCCAGCTCACCACGGGGACAGGGAATCTATGGCTACACCTTC. Its translation: CASSPRGQGIYGYTF.

This clonotype has a handful of counts. This chain connects TRBV29-1 to TRBJ1-1, with D unclear. The CDR3 length is 13 residues. CDR1 is SQVTM and CDR2 is ANQGSEA in the germline V gene. V was trimmed by 4 bases and J by 0 bases, leaving 9 bases between them. DNA of the CDR3: TGCAGCGTTGTCGGCAGGATGAACACTGAAGCTTTCTTT. Protein: CSVVGRMNTEAFF.

This sequence joins TRBV20-1 and TRBJ2-7, with 10 positions matching TRBD2. CDR1 is DFQATT, CDR2 SNEGSKA, per germline (reference sequence). The CDR3 length is 14 residues. J was trimmed by 1 base and V by 4 bases; bases with no gene match: 4. CDR3 residues: CSAKLAGISYEQYF. CDR3 nucleotides: TGCAGTGCTAAACTAGCGGGAATATCCTACGAGCAGTACTTC.

This clonotype occurred once. This rearrangement joins TRBV20-1 to TRBJ1-1; the match to TRBD1 covers 7 bases. The CDR3 spans 14 residues. Germline V gene sequence: CDR1 DFQATT, CDR2 SNEGSKA (reference sequence). The V segment lost 2 bases and the J segment 2 bases; nucleotides outside the gene matches: 5. This chain's CDR3 is CSARTQGLNTEAFF. DNA for the CDR3: TGCAGTGCTAGAACACAGGGGCTCAACACTGAAGCTTTCTTT.

This chain links TRBV6-6 with TRBJ1-5; D gene ambiguous. CDR3 length: 12 residues. The V and J ends lost 6 bases and 4 bases respectively, with 7 bases between them. CDR1 and CDR2 from the germline V gene are MNHNY and SVGAGI (reference sequence). The CDR3 bases are TGTGCCAGCAGGTTGAATAATCAGCCCCAGCATTTT. It encodes CASRLNNQPQHF.

The rearrangement uses TRBV20-1 and TRBJ2-1, with D perhaps being TRBD1 or TRBD2 (6 bases each). The CDR3 sequence is 15 residues long. V was pared by 4 bases and J by 2 bases, with 15 bases between. Germline V gives CDR1 DFQATT, CDR2 SNEGSKA (reference sequence). The CDR3 spells CSATRLGTTYNEQFF. DNA of the CDR3: TGCAGTGCTACCCGACTAGGGACAACCTACAATGAGCAGTTCTTC.

In this sample, this clonotype turned up a few times. The chain employs TRBV20-1 and TRBJ2-7; D is perhaps TRBD1 (5 bases). The germline V and J ends were trimmed by 6 bases and 7 bases, with 25 bases remaining between them. Germline V gene lookup returns CDR1 DFQATT and CDR2 SNEGSKA (reference sequence). This CDR3 contains 15 residues. The CDR3 is CSAKSTDTNLREQYF. CDR3 nucleotides: TGCAGTGCCAAATCGACGGACACCAACCTACGAGAGCAGTACTTC.